This T cell receptor (beta chain) was retrieved from a study of T cells in Graves' hyperthyroidism and ophthalmopathy. The CDR3 runs 20 residues. The germline V gene has CDR1 MDHEN and CDR2 SYDVKM. V was shortened by 2 bases and J by 2 bases, with 27 bases between the two germline ends. This clonotype was observed at least ten times. Amplification targeted TCR beta CDR3 regions from RNA transcripts. The TCR CDR3 was amplified in a first-round RT-PCR using the HTBI primer set. TCRdb reprocessed the multiplex PCR reads via MiXCR and lists one record per CDR3 protein. The sample consists of approximately 400,000 distinct CDR3 sequences, 19% of them appearing once.

The receptor comes from a woman between 18 and 30 years old with Graves' hyperthyroidism. The chain has TRBV28 and TRBJ1-1, with D unresolved. The sequencing sample was made of blood. CDR3 nucleotides: TGTGCCAGCAGTTTAGAATACGTCAAGCGGGCCCTAACTTTTAACACTGAAGCTTTCTTT. Translated, it gives CASSLEYVKRALTFNTEAFF.